Given below is one T cell receptor beta chain in context. Antigen specificity is unknown. This entry belongs to a study of T cells after posttransplantation cyclophosphamide. Trimming removed 6 bases from V and 4 bases from J; junction bases left unmatched: 11. The CDR3 contains 17 residues. Germline CDR1 is MGHDK and CDR2 is SYGVNS. Peripheral blood was collected from the related graft donor on the marrow donation day. Generated by immunoSEQ multiplex PCR, the TCRdb table keeps only in-frame clones and is missing some. The specimen has tens of thousands of clones, none found just once. General observations from the study: Donor-recipient repertoire similarity was low at 1-2 months, rising over year one. TRB overlap between skin or GI tissue T cells and blood was limited. Recipient CMV seropositivity and CMV reactivation strongly tracked TRB clonality.

This chain joins TRBV25-1 and TRBJ1-6, with TRBD1 matching over 8 bases. Material for sequencing was PBMCs. This clonotype was obtained from a woman aged 55-70 years in good health, CMV-negative, and a related stem cell transplant donor. CDR3 coding DNA: TGTGCCAGCAGGAGTGGACCCACAGGGGGATATAATTCACCCCTCCACTTT. It encodes CASRSGPTGGYNSPLHF.